This passage covers 32 T cell receptor beta chains from one sample sequenced in a study of T cells in Graves' hyperthyroidism and ophthalmopathy. TCR beta CDR3 regions were amplified from RNA. HTBI primers were employed in a first-round RT-PCR of the TCR CDR3. TCRdb re-called the multiplex PCR reads with MiXCR, one entry per CDR3 protein. This repertoire shows about 510,000 distinct CDR3 sequences, around 43% found once; its top ten account for 44%. The specimen sequenced was peripheral blood or thyroid tissue (not recorded which). The origin of the receptors is an adult woman with Graves' disease, either hyperthyroidism or ophthalmopathy (not recorded which).

This clonotype showed up just a few times. V usage is TRBV7-9 and J usage is TRBJ2-7; D gene uncertain. V lost 5 bases and J lost 1, with 12 bases in between. CDR1 is SEHNR, CDR2 FQNEAQ, per germline (reference sequence). The CDR3 consists of 14 residues. The CDR3 nucleotides are TGTGCCAGCAGCGCCGGTTCGGGTTCCTACGAGCAGTACTTC. Protein: CASSAGSGSYEQYF.

This clonotype was observed many times. The chain joins TRBV4-1 to TRBJ1-1; 9 nucleotides align to TRBD1. The CDR3 extends over 14 amino acids. V was clipped by 1 base and J by 10 bases; unmatched bases: 7. CDR1 MGHRA and CDR2 YSYEKL come from the germline V gene. CDR3 sequence: CASSQVGDRVAAFF. The CDR3 DNA follows: TGCGCCAGCAGCCAAGTGGGGGACAGGGTGGCAGCTTTCTTT.

The chain has TRBV19 and TRBJ2-3, with D uncertain. CDR1 is LNHDA, CDR2 SQIVND, per germline (reference sequence). The CDR3 runs to 13 residues. V was pared by 5 bases and J by 3 bases, with 9 bases between. This CDR3 is CASSQTRTDTQYF. In DNA, the CDR3 is TGTGCCAGTAGTCAGACGAGAACAGATACGCAGTATTTT.

This clonotype came up many times. The chain uses TRBV5-5 and TRBJ1-5, with a possible D match to TRBD1 (5 bases). CDR1 is SGHKS and CDR2 is YYEKEE in the germline V gene (reference sequence). CDR3 length: 15 amino acids. V shed 4 bases and J shed 0 bases, with 11 bases lying between them. CDR3 amino acids: CASSRRQNSNQPQHF. The CDR3 DNA follows: TGTGCCAGCAGCCGAAGACAGAATAGCAATCAGCCCCAGCATTTT.

This clonotype was seen repeatedly, ten times or more. This chain connects TRBV7-9 to TRBJ2-7, with TRBD2 matching 8 bases. The germline V gene has CDR1 SEHNR and CDR2 FQNEAQ (reference sequence). This CDR3 has 15 amino acids. Germline trimming cut 5 bases from V and 7 bases from J; bases unmatched to any gene: 13. As DNA, the CDR3 is TGTGCCAGCAGCACCCAACTGCTAGCGGGTGGTGAGCAGTACTTC. Its translation: CASSTQLLAGGEQYF.

This clonotype occurred many times. J is TRBJ1-1 and V is TRBV5-1; D gene unclear. Between the trimmed V and J ends, which lost 0 bases and 0 bases, there was a span of 9 bases. CDR3 length: 15 residues. Germline CDR1 reads SGHRS; CDR2 reads YFSETQ. The CDR3 bases are TGCGCCAGCAGCTTGGCCACCGGAATGAACACTGAAGCTTTCTTT. This sequence encodes CASSLATGMNTEAFF.

V gene TRBV20-1 combines with J gene TRBJ2-5; TRBD1 matches 9 bases. Germline trimming cut 6 bases from V and 4 bases from J; bases unmatched to any gene: 12. CDR1 DFQATT and CDR2 SNEGSKA come from the germline V gene (reference sequence). The CDR3 is made up of 15 amino acids. The CDR3 spells CSAPGQGIVRETQYF. The CDR3 bases are TGCAGTGCCCCTGGACAGGGGATAGTCAGAGAGACCCAGTACTTC.

This clonotype was seen ten or more times. This chain connects TRBV7-3 to TRBJ1-4, with a tentative D call TRBD1 (5 bases). V shed 11 bases and J shed 13 bases, with 14 bases lying between them. The CDR3 is 10 amino acids. Looked up from germline, CDR1 is SGHTA and CDR2 is FQGTGA. CDR3 region: CAPPGGGLFF. CDR3 DNA sequence: TGTGCCCCTCCTGGGGGGGGACTGTTTTTT.

The V call is TRBV29-1, the J call TRBJ2-7, with D uncertain. The germline V gene encodes CDR1 SQVTM and CDR2 ANQGSEA. The V end was cut by 5 bases, the J end by 3 bases, with 17 bases between. CDR3 length: 14 amino acids. This chain's CDR3 is CSVRDGDGNYEQYF. CDR3 DNA: TGCAGCGTTAGAGACGGTGACGGAAACTACGAGCAGTACTTC.

J is TRBJ1-1 and V is TRBV19; D call uncertain. This CDR3 is built from 13 residues. V was shortened by 7 bases and J by 1 base, with 10 bases between the two germline ends. The germline gives CDR1 LNHDA, CDR2 SQIVND (reference sequence). The CDR3 is CASMWQPNTEAFF. The DNA of the CDR3 is TGTGCCAGTATGTGGCAGCCGAACACTGAAGCTTTCTTT.

This clonotype has just one count. This chain links TRBV7-6 with TRBJ2-2, with TRBD1 identical over 8 bases. CDR1 and CDR2 (germline): SGHVS, FNYEAQ. The ends lost 1 base at V and 1 base at J; junction bases unmatched: 5. CDR3 length: 17 amino acids. The CDR3 is CASSLDRTGLNTGELFF. The CDR3 nucleotides are TGTGCCAGCAGCTTAGATAGGACAGGGCTGAACACCGGGGAGCTGTTTTTT.

This clonotype showed up many times. The chain carries TRBV7-9 and TRBJ2-5; TRBD2 matches 7 bases. Trimming cost V 5 bases and J 3 bases; bases outside gene matches: 18. This CDR3 is 18 amino acids long. The V gene's germline CDR1 is SEHNR and CDR2 FQNEAQ (reference sequence). This CDR3 is CASSPWGGSGPMEETQYF. CDR3 DNA sequence: TGTGCCAGCAGCCCCTGGGGGGGGTCGGGACCGATGGAAGAGACCCAGTACTTC.

This clonotype was counted at least ten times. The V call is TRBV7-8, the J call TRBJ1-5; D remains ambiguous. Trimming shortened V by 3 bases and J by 4 bases, and 10 bases separated the two germline ends. The CDR3 is made up of 14 amino acids. Germline CDR1 and CDR2: SGHVS and FQNEAQ. CDR3: CASSLDRTNQPQHF. The CDR3 DNA reads as TGTGCCAGCAGCTTGGATAGGACTAATCAGCCCCAGCATTTT.

A single count supports this clonotype. The chain has TRBV24-1 and TRBJ2-5, with 9 bases lining up with TRBD1. Germline V gene data show CDR1 as KGHDR and CDR2 as SFDVKD. Germline trimming cut 4 bases from V and 5 bases from J; bases unmatched to any gene: 7. The CDR3 contains 15 residues. The DNA for the CDR3 is TGTGCCACCAGTGACTCCGGGACAGGGCGTGAGACCCAGTACTTC. Amino acids: CATSDSGTGRETQYF.

This clonotype was observed at least ten times. The chain couples TRBV5-1 to TRBJ1-3, with D unclear. Germline V gene sequence: CDR1 SGHRS, CDR2 YFSETQ. V was clipped by 0 bases and J by 0 bases, with 4 bases between them. The CDR3 length is 14 residues. The CDR3 DNA reads TGCGCCAGCAGCTTGGATCCCTCTGGAAACACCATATATTTT. As protein: CASSLDPSGNTIYF.

V usage is TRBV20-1 and J usage is TRBJ1-5; no clear D. Germline V lookup: CDR1 DFQATT, CDR2 SNEGSKA (reference sequence). Between the trimmed V and J ends, which lost 2 bases and 3 bases, there was a span of 8 bases. This CDR3 spans 13 amino acids. The CDR3 spells CSARRRYNQPQHF. The CDR3 DNA is TGCAGTGCTAGACGACGGTACAATCAGCCCCAGCATTTT.

J is TRBJ1-1 and V is TRBV10-3; no reliable D call. The V gene lost 3 bases and the J gene lost 5 bases, with 13 bases spanning the gap. Germline V gives CDR1 ENHRY, CDR2 SYGVKD. This CDR3 contains 14 residues. The CDR3 DNA sequence: TGTGCCATCAGTGAAAACTACGGGTATACTGAAGCTTTCTTT. Amino acid sequence: CAISENYGYTEAFF.

The chain links TRBV20-1 to TRBJ2-7; 9 nucleotides match TRBD2. Per germline, CDR1 DFQATT and CDR2 SNEGSKA (reference sequence). The CDR3 consists of 15 residues. Trimming removed 0 bases from V and 3 bases from J; junction bases left unmatched: 6. CDR3 in amino acids: CSARDRTSGFYEQYF. The CDR3 region has the DNA TGCAGTGCTAGAGATCGTACTAGCGGGTTCTACGAGCAGTACTTC.

The chain joins TRBV2 to TRBJ1-1; D may be TRBD1 (5 bases). The CDR3 totals 17 residues. The germline V gene encodes CDR1 SNHLY and CDR2 FYNNEI. V was cut by 7 bases and J by 1 base, with 22 bases left in between. The CDR3: CASNPRGLLGTNTEAFF. The DNA of the CDR3 is TGTGCCAGCAATCCCCGGGGACTTCTTGGTACGAACACTGAAGCTTTCTTT.

This clonotype was recorded many times. The chain joins TRBV20-1 to TRBJ2-5; TRBD1 is a possible D gene (6 bases). The CDR3 is made up of 17 amino acids. V shed 7 bases and J shed 2 bases, with 26 bases lying between them. The V gene's germline CDR1 is DFQATT and CDR2 SNEGSKA (reference sequence). The CDR3 sequence is CSGEDPGALGSQETQYF. The DNA of the CDR3 is TGCAGTGGAGAAGATCCAGGGGCCCTAGGATCACAAGAGACCCAGTACTTC.

This clonotype was detected ten times or more. This chain connects TRBV6-5 to TRBJ1-6; D is undetermined. This CDR3 comprises 17 residues. V shed 0 bases and J shed 0 bases, with 9 bases lying between them. The germline V gene has CDR1 MNHEY and CDR2 SVGAGI. DNA of the CDR3: TGTGCCAGCAGTTACTCACGGAAGAGCTCCTATAATTCACCCCTCCACTTT. Protein product: CASSYSRKSSYNSPLHF.

This chain connects TRBV12-3 or TRBV12-4 to TRBJ1-6; 11 positions agree with TRBD1. V lost 3 bases to trimming and J lost 10 bases; unmatched junction nucleotides: 5. CDR3 size: 15 residues. CDR3 DNA: TGTGCCAGCAGTTTCGTCGGACAGGGGGCATCACCCCTCCACTTT. This sequence encodes CASSFVGQGASPLHF.

This clonotype was observed a few times. This could be a read error, since a much larger clone is one nucleotide away. CDR3 sequence: CASSPLRNYGYTF. CDR3 nucleotide sequence: TGTGCCAGCAGCCCACTTCGAAACTATGGCTACACCTTC. This chain uses TRBV12-3 or TRBV12-4 with TRBJ1-2; no reliable D call. The CDR3 contains 13 residues. The V end lost 6 bases, the J end lost 2 bases, and 10 bases lay between the germline ends.

The chain couples TRBV3-1 to TRBJ1-5, with a weak D call TRBD1 (5 bases). Germline assignment: CDR1 LGHDT and CDR2 YNNKEL (reference sequence). The V end lost 1 base, the J end lost 9 bases, and 16 bases lay between the germline ends. This CDR3 contains 15 residues. In DNA form, the CDR3 reads TGTGCCAGCAGCCAAGTTTTCGGGGCCTCTCGGCCCCAGCATTTT. Amino acids: CASSQVFGASRPQHF.

The chain employs TRBV9 and TRBJ1-4; 9 bases match TRBD1. J was trimmed by 5 bases and V by 3 bases; bases with no gene match: 8. Germline loops: CDR1 SGDLS, CDR2 YYNGEE. CDR3 length: 16 residues. CDR3 protein: CASSAGTGIPNEKLFF. The CDR3 bases are TGTGCCAGCAGCGCTGGGACAGGGATCCCAAATGAAAAACTGTTTTTT. Based on the CDR3 plus reference TRBV9 and TRBJ1-4, the full variable domain is DSGVTQTPKHLITATGQRVTLRCSPRSGDLSVYWYQQSLDQGLQFLIQYYNGEERAKGNILERFSAQQFPDLHSELNLSSLELGDSALYFCASSAGTGIPNEKLFFGSGTQLSVL.

The chain carries TRBV11-2 and TRBJ2-7; no firm D call. The CDR3 spans 15 residues. Germline CDR1 reads SGHAT; CDR2 reads FQNNGV. The ends were cut back, 1 base at V and 1 base at J, with 11 bases in the middle. Written as DNA, the CDR3 is TGTGCCAGCAGCTTAGCCTCGGCCAGTTCCTACGAGCAGTACTTC. As protein: CASSLASASSYEQYF.

This clonotype was detected many times. The chain employs TRBV7-3 and TRBJ1-5; the match to TRBD1 covers 7 bases. This CDR3 is built from 15 residues. Germline CDR1 and CDR2: SGHTA and FQGTGA. J lost 3 bases, V lost 5 bases, and 7 bases had no gene match. CDR3 residues: CASSLTGDSNQPQHF. The CDR3 DNA reads TGTGCCAGCAGCCTTACAGGGGACTCCAATCAGCCCCAGCATTTT. The full variable domain, with the rest looked up from reference TRBV7-3 and TRBJ1-5, is GAGVSQTPSNKVTEKGKYVELRCDPISGHTALYWYRQSLGQGPEFLIYFQGTGAADDSGLPNDRFFAVRPEGSVSTLKIQRTERGDSAVYLCASSLTGDSNQPQHFGDGTRLSIL.

The V call is TRBV10-3, the J call TRBJ1-6, with TRBD1 as a possible D gene (5 bases). V shed 4 bases and J shed 9 bases, with 22 bases lying between them. In germline, CDR1 is ENHRY, CDR2 SYGVKD. This CDR3 region has 17 residues. In nucleotides, the CDR3 is TGTGCCATCAGTGCCACGACGAAAGGCGGGGGGAGTTCACCCCTCCACTTT. Its protein is CAISATTKGGGSSPLHF.

This clonotype was counted at least ten times. The chain joins TRBV5-1 to TRBJ2-7, with 7 bases aligning to TRBD1. V lost 4 bases to trimming and J lost 2 bases; unmatched junction nucleotides: 9. The germline gives CDR1 SGHRS, CDR2 YFSETQ. The CDR3 is 15 amino acids. This chain's CDR3 is CASSVSGTATYEQYF. CDR3 coding DNA: TGCGCCAGCAGCGTCTCCGGGACAGCTACCTACGAGCAGTACTTC. The variable domain in full, with the rest retrieved from reference TRBV5-1 and TRBJ2-7, is KAGVTQTPRYLIKTRGQQVTLSCSPISGHRSVSWYQQTPGQGLQFLFEYFSETQRNKGNFPGRFSGRQFSNSRSEMNVSTLELGDSALYLCASSVSGTATYEQYFGPGTRLTVT.

V gene TRBV29-1 combines with J gene TRBJ2-6; D is ambiguous. V lost 5 bases, J lost 0 bases, and 8 bases lay in between. The CDR3 length is 14 residues. CDR1 is SQVTM and CDR2 is ANQGSEA in the germline V gene. As DNA, the CDR3 is TGCAGCGTTCCCGGAGTCTCTGGGGCCAACGTCCTGACTTTC. This gives the protein CSVPGVSGANVLTF. Using reference TRBV29-1 and TRBJ2-6 for the parts outside the CDR3, the full variable domain is SAVISQKPSRDICQRGTSLTIQCQVDSQVTMMFWYRQQPGQSLTLIATANQGSEATYESGFVIDKFPISRPNLTFSTLTVSNMSPEDSSIYLCSVPGVSGANVLTFGAGSRLTVL.

This clonotype was recorded at least ten times. The rearrangement joins TRBV5-1 to TRBJ2-2, with a tentative D call TRBD2 (5 bases). V gave up 3 bases and J gave up 7 bases, with 7 bases separating them. CDR3 length: 12 residues. The germline gives CDR1 SGHRS, CDR2 YFSETQ. For the CDR3, the DNA is TGCGCCAGCAGCTCCGGGGTCGGGGAGCTGTTTTTT. Translation gives CASSSGVGELFF. Based on the CDR3 plus reference TRBV5-1 and TRBJ2-2, the full variable domain is KAGVTQTPRYLIKTRGQQVTLSCSPISGHRSVSWYQQTPGQGLQFLFEYFSETQRNKGNFPGRFSGRQFSNSRSEMNVSTLELGDSALYLCASSSGVGELFFGEGSRLTVL.

The chain couples TRBV15 to TRBJ1-5, with D unclear. CDR1 and CDR2 from the germline V gene are LNHNV and YYDKDF (reference sequence). There are 14 residues in the CDR3. The CDR3 sequence is CATPREGFNQPQHF. The CDR3 DNA reads as TGTGCTACCCCAAGGGAGGGATTCAATCAGCCCCAGCATTTT.